This T cell receptor (beta chain) was captured in a study of metastatic and nonmetastatic thyroid tumors. The entire patient cohort was treatment-naive prior to thyroid surgery. The CDR3 totals 15 residues. From germline, CDR1 is LGHNA and CDR2 YSLEER. After removal of 2 bases from V and 3 bases from J, the junction contained 2 bases not matched to a gene. Study processing details: The study built a papillary thyroid cancer distant-metastasis classifier from CDR3 differences across clinicopathological groups. TCRdb re-called the PCR reads through MiXCR. The V and J calls were not made by the authors but by TCRdb's processing. The table lists around 20,000 clones, approximately 23% of them singletons. In this sample, this clone turned up many times.

The specimen sequenced was tumor tissue. This clonotype was sampled from a female donor with papillary thyroid cancer or a benign thyroid nodule (not recorded which). Some clones in this sample may be carry-over from other donors' samples. This chain joins TRBV4-3 and TRBJ2-7; 12 nucleotides agree with TRBD2. CDR3 DNA sequence: TGCGCCAGCAGCCAAACTAGCGGGAGGAGCTACGAGCAGTACTTC. Residues: CASSQTSGRSYEQYF.